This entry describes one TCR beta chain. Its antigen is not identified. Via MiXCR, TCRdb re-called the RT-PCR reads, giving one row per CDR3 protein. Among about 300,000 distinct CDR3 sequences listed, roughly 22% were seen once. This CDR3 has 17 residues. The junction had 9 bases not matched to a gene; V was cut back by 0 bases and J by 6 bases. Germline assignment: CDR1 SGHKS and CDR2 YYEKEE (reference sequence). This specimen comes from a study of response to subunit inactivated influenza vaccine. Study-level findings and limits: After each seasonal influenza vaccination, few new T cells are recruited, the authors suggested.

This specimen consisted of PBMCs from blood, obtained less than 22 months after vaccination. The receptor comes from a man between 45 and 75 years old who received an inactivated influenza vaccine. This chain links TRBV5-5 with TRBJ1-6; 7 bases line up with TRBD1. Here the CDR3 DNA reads TGTGCCAGCAGCTTGGGAAGGGGGCGATCGACTAATTCACCCCTCCACTTT. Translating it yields CASSLGRGRSTNSPLHF.